This T cell receptor beta chain was retrieved from a study of blood T cell repertoires in COVID-19. The overall study: Some COVID-19 samples were acute and others convalescent; all came from the United States, Italy and Spain. T cells, B-cell-depleted T cells, or PBMCs supplied cDNA or gDNA.

Looked up from germline, CDR1 is LNHDA and CDR2 is SQIVND (reference sequence). V was pared by 3 bases and J by 6 bases, with 6 bases of the junction left unmatched. The CDR3 is 15 amino acids. Original processing methods: Reference gene primer amplification gave estimated nucleated cell counts. Assay: immunoSEQ multiplex PCR; the TCRdb copy retains only in-frame clones and omits some. That table is the source of V, J and clone size, and D and trimming were worked out from the DNA. The sample includes 150,000 to 200,000 clones, about 79% of them seen just once. Specimen: peripheral blood. The genes are TRBV19 and TRBJ1-4; 8 bases line up with TRBD1. The receptor's source is a woman aged 70-85 years with acute or convalescent COVID-19. CDR3 sequence reads: CASSIRGPTDEKLFF. The CDR3 bases are TGTGCCAGTAGTATCAGGGGGCCAACGGATGAAAAACTGTTTTTT.